Listed below are T cell receptor beta chains from one sample, sequenced in a study of blood T cell repertoires in COVID-19. Libraries were prepared by immunoSEQ multiplex PCR; TCRdb keeps only in-frame clonotypes and omits some of them. In the table there are a few hundred thousand clones, approximately 91% of which are singletons. The specimen sequenced was PBMCs or T cells enriched from blood (not recorded which). These receptors were taken from a woman aged 18-29 years who had been exposed to COVID-19. The conserved cysteine and the conserved F or W are not part of the CDR3 here. The D gene is left open where the match is weak. The listing skips clone size in some rows; elsewhere it reads once, few, many or a size class.

j_gene	d_gene	abundance	v_gene	CDR3aa
TRBJ2-1	TRBD2	NA	TRBV6-4	ASSSSGGDDEQF
TRBJ2-7	TRBD1	NA	TRBV29-1	SVEGTGQGAYEQY
TRBJ2-1	TRBD2	NA	TRBV14	ASSLLAGVFYNEQF
TRBJ2-2	TRBD1	NA	TRBV9	ASSVGDRGTGELF
TRBJ2-1	TRBD2	NA	TRBV10-3	AISVLAGGPNEQF
TRBJ2-1	NA	NA	TRBV6-2/TRBV6-3	ASSYQGGYNEQF
TRBJ1-6	TRBD1	few	TRBV11-2	ASREGQVGSYNSPLH
TRBJ1-1	TRBD1	NA	TRBV29-1	SAADRATIAF
TRBJ2-7	TRBD1	NA	TRBV27	ASSPYHSGTGEEQY
TRBJ2-7	NA	once	TRBV7-2	ASSLVGAYSYEQY
TRBJ2-1	TRBD1	NA	TRBV30	AGQGFNEQF
TRBJ1-5	NA	NA	TRBV3-1/TRBV3-2	ASSSGDQPQH
TRBJ1-1	NA	NA	TRBV28	ASSFGGGRTEAF
TRBJ2-7	NA	NA	TRBV30	AWSVVSAGRYEQY
TRBJ2-7	TRBD1	once	TRBV27	ASSSGTGGYEQY
TRBJ2-7	NA	NA	TRBV28	ASSLYPPGRYEQY
TRBJ1-5	NA	NA	TRBV12-5	ASGHRTVVSSNQPQH
TRBJ1-2	TRBD1	NA	TRBV30	AWSSTGWGYT
TRBJ1-4	TRBD1	NA	TRBV27	ASSLSTGGARTNEKLF
TRBJ2-1	NA	NA	TRBV19	ASSPLGSGAYNEQF
TRBJ1-1	TRBD1	NA	TRBV7-8	ASSWDRNTEAF
TRBJ2-5	NA	NA	TRBV25-1	ASSRGGTQETQY
TRBJ1-3	TRBD1	few	TRBV5-1	ASSLPGTGYPGNTIY
TRBJ1-3	NA	NA	TRBV7-2	ASSLGLGPSGNTIY
TRBJ1-4	NA	NA	TRBV27	ASRPISREGGEKLF
TRBJ2-6	NA	NA	TRBV7-8	ASSLEDSLSGANVLT
TRBJ2-7	TRBD1	NA	TRBV10-3	ATRDRGPYEQY